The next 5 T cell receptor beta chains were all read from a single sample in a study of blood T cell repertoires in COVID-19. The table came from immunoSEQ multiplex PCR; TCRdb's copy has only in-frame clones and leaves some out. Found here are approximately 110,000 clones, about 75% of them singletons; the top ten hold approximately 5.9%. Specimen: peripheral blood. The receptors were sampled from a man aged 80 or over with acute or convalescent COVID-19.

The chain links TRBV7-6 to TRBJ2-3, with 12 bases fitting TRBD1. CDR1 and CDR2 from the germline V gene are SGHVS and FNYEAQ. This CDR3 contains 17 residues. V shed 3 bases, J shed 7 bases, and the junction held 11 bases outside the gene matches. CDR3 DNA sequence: TGTGCCAGCAGCTTGAGGACCCCGGGACAGGGGGCACATACGCAGTATTTT. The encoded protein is CASSLRTPGQGAHTQYF. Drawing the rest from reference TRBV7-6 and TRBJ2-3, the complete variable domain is GAGVSQSPRYKVTKRGQDVALRCDPISGHVSLYWYRQALGQGPEFLTYFNYEAQQDKSGLPNDRFSAERPEGSISTLTIQRTEQRDSAMYRCASSLRTPGQGAHTQYFGPGTRLTVL.

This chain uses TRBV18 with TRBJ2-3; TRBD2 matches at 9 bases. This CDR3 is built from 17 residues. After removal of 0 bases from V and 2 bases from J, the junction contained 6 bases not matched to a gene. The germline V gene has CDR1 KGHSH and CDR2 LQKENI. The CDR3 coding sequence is TGTGCCAGCTCACCACCGGGCGGCGGGAGGGTCACAGATACGCAGTATTTT. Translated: CASSPPGGGRVTDTQYF.

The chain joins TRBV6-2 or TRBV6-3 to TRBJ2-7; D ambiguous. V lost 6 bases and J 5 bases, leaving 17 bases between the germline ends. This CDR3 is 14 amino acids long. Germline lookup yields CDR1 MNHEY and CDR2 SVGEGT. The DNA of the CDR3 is TGTGCCAGCAGCCCCTGGGCAGGTTTCGACGAGCAGTACTTC. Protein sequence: CASSPWAGFDEQYF.

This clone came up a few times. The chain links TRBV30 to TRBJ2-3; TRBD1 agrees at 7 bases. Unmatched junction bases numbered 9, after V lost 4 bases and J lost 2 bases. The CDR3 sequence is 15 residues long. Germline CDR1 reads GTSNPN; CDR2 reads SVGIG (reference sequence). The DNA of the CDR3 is TGTGCCTGGAAGCAAGGGACAGCGGACACAGATACGCAGTATTTT. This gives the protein CAWKQGTADTDTQYF.

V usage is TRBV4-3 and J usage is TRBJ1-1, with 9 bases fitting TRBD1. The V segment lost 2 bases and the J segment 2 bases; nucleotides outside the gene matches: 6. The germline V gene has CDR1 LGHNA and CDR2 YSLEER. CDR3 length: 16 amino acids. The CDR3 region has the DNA TGCGCCAGCAGCCAAAACTTGGGACAGGGTAACACTGAAGCTTTCTTT. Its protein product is CASSQNLGQGNTEAFF.